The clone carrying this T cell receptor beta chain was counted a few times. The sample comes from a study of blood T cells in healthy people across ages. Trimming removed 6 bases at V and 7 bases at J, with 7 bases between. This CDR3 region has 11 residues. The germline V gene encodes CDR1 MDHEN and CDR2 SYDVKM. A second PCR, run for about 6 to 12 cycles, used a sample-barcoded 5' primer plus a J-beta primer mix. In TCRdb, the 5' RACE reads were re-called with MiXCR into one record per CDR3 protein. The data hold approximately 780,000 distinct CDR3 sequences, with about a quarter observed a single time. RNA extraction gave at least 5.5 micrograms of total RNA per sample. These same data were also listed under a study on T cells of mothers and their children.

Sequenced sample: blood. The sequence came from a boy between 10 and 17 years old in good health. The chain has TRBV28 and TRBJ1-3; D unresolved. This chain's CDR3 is CASSGRNTIYF. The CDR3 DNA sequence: TGTGCCAGCAGCGGCCGGAACACCATATATTTT.